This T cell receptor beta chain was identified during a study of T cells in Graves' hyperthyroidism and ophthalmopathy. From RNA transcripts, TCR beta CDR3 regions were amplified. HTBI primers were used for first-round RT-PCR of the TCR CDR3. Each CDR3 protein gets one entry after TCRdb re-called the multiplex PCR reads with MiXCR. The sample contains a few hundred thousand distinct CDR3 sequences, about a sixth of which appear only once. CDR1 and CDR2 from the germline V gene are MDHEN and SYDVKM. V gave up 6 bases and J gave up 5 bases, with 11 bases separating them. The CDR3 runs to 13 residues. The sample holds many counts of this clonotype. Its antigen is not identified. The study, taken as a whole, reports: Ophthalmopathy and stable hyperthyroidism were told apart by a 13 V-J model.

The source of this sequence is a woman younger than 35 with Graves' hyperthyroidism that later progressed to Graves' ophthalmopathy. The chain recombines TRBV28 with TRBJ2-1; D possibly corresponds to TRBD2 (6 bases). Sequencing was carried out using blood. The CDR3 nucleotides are TGTGCCAGCAGACCACCGGGGGACAATGAGCAGTTCTTC. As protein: CASRPPGDNEQFF.